This T cell receptor beta chain was recovered during a study of cytomegalovirus exposure and HLA in healthy donors. As regards this clone: The antigen remains unidentified.

There are 11 residues in the CDR3. Broader study findings: The authors excluded some V segments, including TRBV6-2 and TRBV6-3, as indistinguishable.

The PCR had 60 Vbeta and 13 Jbeta primers. In the original workflow: Roughly 76 million unique TCR beta chains, some 9.9 million of them shared, were counted by a later analysis. The assay was immunoSEQ multiplex PCR, and TCRdb's table has in-frame clones only and misses some. The V and J calls and clone size come from that table; D and trimming were worked out from the DNA. The table lists around 160,000 clones, roughly 80% of them singletons. This clonotype was sampled from a man between 40 and 49 years old in good health and CMV-seropositive. The chain combines TRBV21-1 with TRBJ2-7; the table assigns TRBD2, which was not confirmed against the DNA. TRBV21-1 is a listed pseudogene. Sequencing was performed on PBMCs. The CDR3, as DNA: TGTGCCAGCAGCAAAGCCGGCGAGCAGTACTTC. Translating gives CASSKAGEQYF.